A selection of T cell receptor beta chains follows, all from one sample in a study of beta chain features in type 1 diabetes. Generated by immunoSEQ multiplex PCR, the TCRdb table keeps only in-frame clones and is missing some. Among about 200,000 clones listed, around 9.9% were seen once. Material: central memory CD4+ T cells from blood. These TCRs come from a man younger than 35 in good health. Each CDR3 is given with its conserved first and last residue. A D gene is named only where the DNA matches it firmly.

v_call	d_call	j_call	cdr3_aa
TRBV5-1	TRBD2	TRBJ2-5	CASSLGTSGSNLETQYF
TRBV30	NA	TRBJ1-5	CAWSAILEGQPQHF
TRBV9	NA	TRBJ2-5	CASSVGASSVKETQYF
TRBV30	NA	TRBJ1-1	CAWSVGILAEKAFF
TRBV9	NA	TRBJ2-3	CASSVGGPDTQYF
TRBV7-2	NA	TRBJ1-5	CASSPYTTPQHF
TRBV29-1	NA	TRBJ2-7	CSVASLNKGRPREGYEQYF
TRBV10-3	NA	TRBJ2-3	CAISESRERKDTQYF
TRBV27	NA	TRBJ2-5	CASSFYRDGGETQYF
TRBV2	TRBD1	TRBJ2-1	CASSEGQPLLYGQFF
TRBV28	NA	TRBJ2-1	CASKTRDEQFF
TRBV7-6	NA	TRBJ1-2	CASSLGAGLDYGYTF
TRBV10-2	TRBD1	TRBJ2-5	CASSEPAGGETQYF
TRBV7-9	NA	TRBJ1-1	CASSYQSGDTEAFF
TRBV10-3	TRBD2	TRBJ2-5	CATASGSETQYF
TRBV15	NA	TRBJ1-5	CATSRTGLNQPQHF
TRBV28	NA	TRBJ2-5	CASSLKETQYF
TRBV7-2	NA	TRBJ2-4	CASSFSLAKNIQYF
TRBV25-1	NA	TRBJ2-6	CASSDRAFAGANVLTF
TRBV27	TRBD1	TRBJ1-2	CASSLDRDRGGYTF
TRBV4-3	TRBD2	TRBJ2-7	CASSQEAPAGGSSYEQYF
TRBV18	TRBD2	TRBJ2-7	CASWEGSSYEQYF
TRBV30	TRBD1	TRBJ2-7	CAWRLTGAVYEQYF
TRBV5-1	NA	TRBJ2-1	CASSLAEGVPYNEQFF